This is a list of T cell receptor beta chains from one sample in a study of early T cells in non-severe SARS-CoV-2 infection. One entry per CDR3 protein results from TCRdb running MiXCR on the 5' RACE reads. The table has 20,000 to 25,000 distinct CDR3 sequences, 4% to 5% seen once. The sequenced sample was whole blood. Receptors were obtained from an adult who was a healthcare worker with PCR-confirmed SARS-CoV-2 infection or an uninfected control (not recorded which). The CDR3 runs from the conserved cysteine through the conserved F or W. D genes are given only for firm matches. Clone size appears in some rows only: once, few, many, or a class for an expanded clone.

>TRBV30|.|TRBJ2-1|few
CALTGYNEQFF
TGTGCCCTAACAGGTTACAATGAGCAGTTCTTC
>TRBV5-4|.|TRBJ2-5|medium-sized
CASSLLSGETQYF
TGTGCCAGCAGCTTGCTAAGCGGGGAGACCCAGTACTTC
>TRBV5-4|.|TRBJ2-3|few
CASSLEITDTQYF
TGTGCCAGCAGCTTGGAAATTACTGATACGCAGTATTTT
>TRBV7-9|.|TRBJ2-4|many
CASSSGLGRGYIQYF
TGTGCCAGCAGCTCCGGGTTGGGGCGCGGGTACATTCAGTACTTC
>TRBV20-1|.|TRBJ2-7|few
CSARDQKAQSYEQYF
TGCAGTGCTAGAGATCAAAAGGCGCAATCCTACGAGCAGTACTTC
>TRBV12-5|.|TRBJ2-7|few
CASGTGGDRVLGSPLYEQYF
TGTGCTAGTGGTACGGGGGGGGACAGGGTCCTCGGTTCCCCTCTCTACGAGCAGTACTTC
>TRBV4-1|.|TRBJ2-5|.
CASSTVWRGLQETQYF
TGCGCCAGCAGCACGGTCTGGCGGGGACTCCAAGAGACCCAGTACTTC
>TRBV29-1|.|TRBJ1-2|many
CSVPPDGYGYTF
TGCAGCGTTCCCCCCGACGGCTATGGCTACACCTTC
>TRBV5-1|.|TRBJ1-2|.
CASSAQDLNYGYTF
TGCGCCAGCAGCGCGCAGGACCTAAACTATGGCTACACCTTC
>TRBV6-5|.|TRBJ2-7|few
CASSYGGKDEQYF
TGTGCCAGCAGTTACGGGGGAAAGGACGAGCAGTACTTC
>TRBV10-3|TRBD1|TRBJ1-2|many
CAISSEDRDTGYTF
TGTGCCATCAGCTCCGAGGACAGGGATACAGGCTACACCTTC
>TRBV4-3|.|TRBJ2-3|.
CASSQETGTDTQYF
TGCGCCAGCAGCCAGGAGACTGGCACAGATACGCAGTATTTT
>TRBV7-8|TRBD2|TRBJ2-2|.
CASSLAVGLAGPGELFF
TGTGCCAGCAGCTTAGCGGTCGGGCTAGCGGGGCCCGGGGAGCTGTTTTTT
>TRBV6-2/TRBV6-3|.|TRBJ2-7|.
CASSYQSSYEQYF
TGTGCCAGCAGTTATCAGAGCTCCTACGAGCAGTACTTC
>TRBV6-6|.|TRBJ2-7|.
CASTSRIGSYEQYF
TGTGCCAGCACCTCCCGGATAGGCTCCTACGAGCAGTACTTC
>TRBV7-3|.|TRBJ2-1|many
CASSFSSGDSYNEQFF
TGTGCCAGCAGCTTCTCTTCAGGGGACTCCTACAATGAGCAGTTCTTC
>TRBV19|.|TRBJ1-5|.
CASSIDLSAGNQPQHF
TGTGCCAGTAGTATAGATCTGTCAGCCGGCAATCAGCCCCAGCATTTT
>TRBV25-1|.|TRBJ1-4|many
CASSADWGGNEKLFF
TGTGCCAGCAGCGCTGACTGGGGAGGAAATGAAAAACTGTTTTTT
>TRBV14|.|TRBJ2-1|medium-sized
CASQKAGTQKQFF
TGTGCCAGTCAGAAAGCCGGGACACAAAAGCAGTTCTTC
>TRBV12-3/TRBV12-4|.|TRBJ1-2|many
CATSGTASSYGYTF
TGTGCCACCTCCGGGACGGCCTCCAGCTATGGCTACACCTTC
>TRBV27|.|TRBJ2-5|large
CASRQGGQTQYF
TGTGCCAGCCGCCAGGGGGGACAGACCCAGTACTTC
>TRBV20-1|TRBD1|TRBJ1-2|many
CSAGHGTANYGYTF
TGCAGTGCTGGACACGGGACAGCGAACTATGGCTACACCTTC
>TRBV5-4|.|TRBJ1-1|medium-sized
CASSLGVHPNTEAFF
TGTGCCAGCAGCTTGGGGGTACACCCGAACACTGAAGCTTTCTTT
>TRBV7-9|.|TRBJ1-1|many
CASNDVRNTEAFF
TGTGCCAGCAACGATGTGAGAAACACTGAAGCTTTCTTT
>TRBV19|.|TRBJ2-3|.
CASSIARSTSDTQYF
TGTGCCAGTAGTATAGCCCGCAGCACGTCGGATACGCAGTATTTT
>TRBV6-5|.|TRBJ2-1|many
CASSLQGLIPNNEQFF
TGTGCCAGCAGTTTACAGGGCCTTATACCCAACAATGAGCAGTTCTTC
>TRBV6-1|.|TRBJ2-1|few
CASSTFVYEQFF
TGTGCCAGCAGCACCTTTGTCTATGAGCAGTTCTTC
>TRBV27|.|TRBJ1-4|.
CATKPERGKREKLFF
TGTGCCACAAAACCCGAACGGGGGAAACGAGAAAAACTGTTTTTT
>TRBV30|.|TRBJ1-1|many
CAWSDRTEGTEAFF
TGTGCCTGGAGTGACCGGACGGAGGGCACTGAAGCTTTCTTT
>TRBV7-3|TRBD2|TRBJ2-3|many
CASSLTSGETDTQYF
TGTGCCAGCAGCTTAACTAGCGGGGAGACAGATACGCAGTATTTT
>TRBV30|.|TRBJ1-1|many
CAWSVQANTEAFF
TGTGCCTGGAGTGTACAGGCGAACACTGAAGCTTTCTTT
>TRBV6-2/TRBV6-3|.|TRBJ1-5|.
CASSYSWVNQPQHF
TGTGCCAGCAGTTACTCTTGGGTGAATCAGCCCCAGCATTTT
>TRBV6-2/TRBV6-3|TRBD1|TRBJ2-3|few
CASSYLDRDGTDTQYF
TGTGCCAGCTCTTATTTGGACAGGGATGGCACAGATACGCAGTATTTT
>TRBV4-3|.|TRBJ2-1|.
CASSQEPGLPSEQFF
TGCGCCAGCAGCCAAGAGCCGGGCCTTCCCAGTGAGCAGTTCTTC
>TRBV7-2|TRBD2|TRBJ2-6|many
CASSRAGGGSGANVLTF
TGTGCCAGCAGCCGAGCGGGGGGAGGCTCTGGGGCCAACGTCCTGACTTTC
>TRBV7-6|TRBD1|TRBJ2-5|many
CASSLVTGGRETQYF
TGTGCCAGCAGCTTAGTGACAGGGGGCAGGGAGACCCAGTACTTC
>TRBV5-1|.|TRBJ2-7|medium-sized
CASTHTHRTQSPYEQYF
TGCGCCAGCACACACACCCACAGGACCCAAAGCCCCTACGAGCAGTACTTC
>TRBV5-1|TRBD1|TRBJ1-2|few
CASSLAPGTEGYTF
TGCGCCAGCAGCTTGGCACCCGGGACAGAAGGCTACACCTTC
>TRBV29-1|.|TRBJ1-2|many
CSTQAGLSGGYTF
TGCAGCACCCAGGCGGGGCTGTCGGGTGGCTACACCTTC
>TRBV14|TRBD1|TRBJ2-2|few
CASRHRGPFDTGELFF
TGTGCCAGCAGGCACAGGGGGCCTTTTGACACCGGGGAGCTGTTTTTT
>TRBV5-1|TRBD1|TRBJ1-4|many
CASSGTGIKLFF
TGCGCCAGCAGCGGGACAGGCATAAAACTGTTTTTT
>TRBV5-1|.|TRBJ2-3|many
CASSLLRQADTDTQYF
TGCGCCAGCAGCTTGTTGCGGCAGGCAGACACAGATACGCAGTATTTT